The T cell receptor (beta chain) under discussion was sequenced for a study of blood T cells in healthy people across ages. With a J-beta primer mix and a sample-barcoded 5' primer, a second PCR ran about 7 to 11 cycles. Tags on each cDNA molecule came from a template-switch adaptor with 12 random nucleotides. No fewer than 3 million CDR3-containing paired-end reads came from each sample. MiXCR was run by TCRdb on the 5' RACE reads, yielding one entry per CDR3 protein. The profile shows hundreds of thousands of distinct CDR3 sequences, roughly 43% of them singletons. This clonotype occurred many times. The CDR3 totals 16 residues. Trimming removed 1 base from V and 0 bases from J, with 12 bases in between. The germline gives CDR1 SGHRS, CDR2 YFSETQ.

The sample taken for sequencing was blood. This TCR derives from a man aged 25-45 years in good health. The genes are TRBV5-1 and TRBJ2-3; no definite D call. CDR3 amino acids: CASSLSSGTSTDTQYF. The DNA of the CDR3 is TGCGCCAGCAGCTTGAGTTCCGGAACGAGCACAGATACGCAGTATTTT.